This TCR beta chain was obtained from a study of blood T cell repertoires in COVID-19. Study at large: Some COVID-19 samples were acute and others convalescent; all came from the United States, Italy and Spain. Sample material is recorded as cDNA or gDNA derived from T cells, B-cell-depleted T cells, or PBMCs.

Germline V gene data show CDR1 as SGDLS and CDR2 as YYNGEE. V gave up 3 bases and J gave up 7 bases; unmatched junction bases: 4. The CDR3 has 13 amino acids. Authors' processing steps: Nucleated cell counts were estimated from reference gene primer amplification. TCRdb's table, derived via immunoSEQ multiplex PCR, lists solely in-frame clones and lacks some. V, J and clone size are taken as reported in that table, and D and trimming were inferred from the DNA itself. The table records about 26,000 clones, approximately 94% of them present only once. The clonotype originates from a human donor with active COVID-19. The donor label of this sample is uncertain. What was sequenced was peripheral blood. V gene TRBV9 combines with J gene TRBJ2-7, with 10 bases fitting TRBD1. The CDR3 sequence: CASSGQGAGEQYF. CDR3 sequence (DNA): TGTGCCAGCAGCGGACAGGGGGCTGGTGAGCAGTACTTC.